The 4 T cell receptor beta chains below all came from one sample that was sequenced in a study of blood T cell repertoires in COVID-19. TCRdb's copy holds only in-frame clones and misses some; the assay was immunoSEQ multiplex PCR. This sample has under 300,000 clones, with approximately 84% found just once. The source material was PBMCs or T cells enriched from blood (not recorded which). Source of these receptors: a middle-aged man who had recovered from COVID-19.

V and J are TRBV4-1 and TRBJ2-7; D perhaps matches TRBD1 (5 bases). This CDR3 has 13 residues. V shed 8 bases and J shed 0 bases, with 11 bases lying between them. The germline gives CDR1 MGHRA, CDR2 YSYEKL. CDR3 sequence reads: CASGASTSYEQYF. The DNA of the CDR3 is TGCGCCAGCGGGGCCAGCACCTCCTACGAGCAGTACTTC.

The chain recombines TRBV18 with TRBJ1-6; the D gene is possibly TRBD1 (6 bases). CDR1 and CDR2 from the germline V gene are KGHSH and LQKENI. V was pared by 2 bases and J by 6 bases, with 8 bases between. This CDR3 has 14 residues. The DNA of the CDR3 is TGTGCCAGCTCACCAGAAGGGGGTAATTCACCCCTCCACTTT. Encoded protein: CASSPEGGNSPLHF.

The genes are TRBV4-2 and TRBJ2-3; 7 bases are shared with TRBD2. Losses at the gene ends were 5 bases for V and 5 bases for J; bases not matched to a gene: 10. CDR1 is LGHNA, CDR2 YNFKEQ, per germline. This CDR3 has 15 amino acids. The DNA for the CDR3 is TGTGCCAGCAGCACCGGTCGGGGGGAGGGAGATACGCAGTATTTT. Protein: CASSTGRGEGDTQYF.

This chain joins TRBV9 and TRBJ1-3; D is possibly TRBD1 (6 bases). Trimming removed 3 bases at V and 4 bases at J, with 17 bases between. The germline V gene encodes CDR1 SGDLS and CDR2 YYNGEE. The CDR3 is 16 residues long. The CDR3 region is CASSEGSGGRGNTIYF. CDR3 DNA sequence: TGTGCCAGCAGCGAGGGATCCGGGGGGCGCGGAAACACCATATATTTT.